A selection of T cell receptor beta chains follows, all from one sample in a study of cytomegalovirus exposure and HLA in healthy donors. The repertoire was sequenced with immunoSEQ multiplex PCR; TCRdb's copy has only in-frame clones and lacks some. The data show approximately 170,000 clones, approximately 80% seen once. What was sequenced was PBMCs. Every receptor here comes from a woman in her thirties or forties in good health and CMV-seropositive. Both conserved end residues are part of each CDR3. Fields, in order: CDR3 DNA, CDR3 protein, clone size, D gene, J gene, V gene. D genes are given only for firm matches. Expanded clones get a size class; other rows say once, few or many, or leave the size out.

CDR3nt: TGTGCCAGCTCGCCGCTGGAGGTGAACACTGAAGCTTTCTTT
CDR3aa: CASSPLEVNTEAFF
abundance: .
d_gene: .
j_gene: TRBJ1-1
v_gene: TRBV18

CDR3nt: TGTGCCAGCAACCCGACAGGGAATCAGCCCCAGCATTTT
CDR3aa: CASNPTGNQPQHF
abundance: few
d_gene: TRBD1
j_gene: TRBJ1-5
v_gene: TRBV6-5

CDR3nt: TGTGCCAGCTCAGGGCTGAACGCAGAGACCCAGTACTTC
CDR3aa: CASSGLNAETQYF
abundance: .
d_gene: .
j_gene: TRBJ2-5
v_gene: TRBV18

CDR3nt: TGTGCCAGCAGCCAAGCCCAAGTCCGACCGGGACAGGGGGGCACAGATACGCAGTATTTT
CDR3aa: CASSQAQVRPGQGGTDTQYF
abundance: .
d_gene: TRBD1
j_gene: TRBJ2-3
v_gene: TRBV14

CDR3nt: TGCGCCAGCAGCCAAGACCCTCCGGGGATTATACAATATCGCTCTGGGGCCAACGTCCTGACTTTC
CDR3aa: CASSQDPPGIIQYRSGANVLTF
abundance: .
d_gene: .
j_gene: TRBJ2-6
v_gene: TRBV4-3

CDR3nt: TGTGCCAGTAGTATTTCCCCGGGACTCCGGGTCACAGATACGCAGTATTTT
CDR3aa: CASSISPGLRVTDTQYF
abundance: .
d_gene: .
j_gene: TRBJ2-3
v_gene: TRBV19

CDR3nt: TGTGCCAGTAGTATAAACAGTCTCGCGAACACCGGGGAGCTGTTTTTT
CDR3aa: CASSINSLANTGELFF
abundance: .
d_gene: .
j_gene: TRBJ2-2
v_gene: TRBV19

CDR3nt: TGTGCCAGCAGCTTAGGGTTCAGGGGCGAGTACAATGAAGCTTTCTTT
CDR3aa: CASSLGFRGEYNEAFF
abundance: .
d_gene: .
j_gene: TRBJ1-1
v_gene: TRBV7-8

CDR3nt: TGTGCCATCAGTGAAAACACCTCTGGAAACACCATATATTTT
CDR3aa: CAISENTSGNTIYF
abundance: few
d_gene: .
j_gene: TRBJ1-3
v_gene: TRBV10-3

CDR3nt: TGTGCCAGCAGCCAAGGGGACGGGAGGGCCTCCTACGAGCAGTACTTC
CDR3aa: CASSQGDGRASYEQYF
abundance: .
d_gene: TRBD2
j_gene: TRBJ2-7
v_gene: TRBV4-2

CDR3nt: TGTGCCAGCAGTCCTTCCGGCCAGGGAAGGAACACTGAAGCTTTCTTT
CDR3aa: CASSPSGQGRNTEAFF
abundance: .
d_gene: .
j_gene: TRBJ1-1
v_gene: TRBV21-1